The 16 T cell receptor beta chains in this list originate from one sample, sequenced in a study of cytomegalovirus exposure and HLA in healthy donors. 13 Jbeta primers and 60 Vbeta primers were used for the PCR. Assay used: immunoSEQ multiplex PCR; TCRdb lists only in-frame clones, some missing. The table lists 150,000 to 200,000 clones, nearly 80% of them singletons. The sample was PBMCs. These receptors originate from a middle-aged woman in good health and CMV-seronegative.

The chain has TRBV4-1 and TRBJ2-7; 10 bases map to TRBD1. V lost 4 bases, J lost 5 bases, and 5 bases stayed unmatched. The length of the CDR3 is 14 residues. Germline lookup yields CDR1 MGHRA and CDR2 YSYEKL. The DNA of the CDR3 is TGCGCCAGCAGCCTGAGGACAGGGGGTGACGAGCAGTACTTC. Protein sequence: CASSLRTGGDEQYF.

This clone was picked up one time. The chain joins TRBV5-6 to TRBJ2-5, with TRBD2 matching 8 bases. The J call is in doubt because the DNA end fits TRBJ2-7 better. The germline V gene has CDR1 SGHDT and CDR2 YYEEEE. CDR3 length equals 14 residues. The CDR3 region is CASSLSGTSYEQYF. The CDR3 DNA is TGTGCCAGCAGCCTCTCCGGGACTAGCTACGAGCAGTACTTC.

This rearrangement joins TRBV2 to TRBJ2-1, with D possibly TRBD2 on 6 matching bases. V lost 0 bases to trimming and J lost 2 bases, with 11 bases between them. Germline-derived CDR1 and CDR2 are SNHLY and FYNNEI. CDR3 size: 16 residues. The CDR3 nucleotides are TGTGCCAGCAGTGAAGCGCTTGGGGGGACCTACAATGAGCAGTTCTTC. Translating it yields CASSEALGGTYNEQFF.

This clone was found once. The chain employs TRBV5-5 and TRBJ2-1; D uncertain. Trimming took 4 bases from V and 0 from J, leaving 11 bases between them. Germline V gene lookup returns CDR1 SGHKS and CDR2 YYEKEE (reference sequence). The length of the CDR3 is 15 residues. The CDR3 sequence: CASSPEQSSYNEQFF. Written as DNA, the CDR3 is TGTGCCAGCAGCCCGGAACAGAGCTCCTACAATGAGCAGTTCTTC.

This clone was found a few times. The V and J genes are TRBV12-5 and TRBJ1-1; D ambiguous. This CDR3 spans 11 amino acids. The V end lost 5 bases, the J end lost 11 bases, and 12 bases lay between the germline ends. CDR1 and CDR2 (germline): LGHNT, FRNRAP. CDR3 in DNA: TGTGCTAGTGGTCCGTTAGGAGTCGCTTTCTTT. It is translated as CASGPLGVAFF.

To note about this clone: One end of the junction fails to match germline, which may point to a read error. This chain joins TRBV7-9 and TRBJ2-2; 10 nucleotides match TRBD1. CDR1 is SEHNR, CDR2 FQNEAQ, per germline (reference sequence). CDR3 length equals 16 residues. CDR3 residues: CSSSPRDRGNTGELFF. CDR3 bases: TGTTCCAGCAGCCCCCGGGACAGGGGGAACACCGGGGAGCTGTTTTTT.

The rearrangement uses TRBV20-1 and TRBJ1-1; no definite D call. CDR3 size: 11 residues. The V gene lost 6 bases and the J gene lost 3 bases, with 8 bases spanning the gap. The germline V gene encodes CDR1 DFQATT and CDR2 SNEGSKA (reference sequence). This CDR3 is CSAGIDTEAFF. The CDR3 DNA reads TGCAGTGCCGGGATAGACACTGAAGCTTTCTTT.

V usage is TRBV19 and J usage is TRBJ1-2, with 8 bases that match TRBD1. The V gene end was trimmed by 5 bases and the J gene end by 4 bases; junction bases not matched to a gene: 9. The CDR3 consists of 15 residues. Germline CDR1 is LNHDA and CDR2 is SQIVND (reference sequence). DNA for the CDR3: TGTGCCAGTAGTTTTGGACAGGGCGTTTTCTATGGCTACACCTTC. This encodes CASSFGQGVFYGYTF.

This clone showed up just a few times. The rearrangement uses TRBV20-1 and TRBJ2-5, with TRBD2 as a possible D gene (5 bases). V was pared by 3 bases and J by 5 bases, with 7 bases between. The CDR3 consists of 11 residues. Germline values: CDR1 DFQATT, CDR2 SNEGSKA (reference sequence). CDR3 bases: TGCAGTGCTAGGGACTGGGAGACCCAGTACTTC. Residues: CSARDWETQYF.

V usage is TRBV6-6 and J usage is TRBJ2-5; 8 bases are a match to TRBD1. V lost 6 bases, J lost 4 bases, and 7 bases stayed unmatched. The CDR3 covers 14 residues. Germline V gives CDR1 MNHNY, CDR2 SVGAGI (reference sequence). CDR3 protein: CASSPGQGGETQYF. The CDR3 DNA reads TGTGCCAGCAGCCCCGGACAGGGTGGAGAGACCCAGTACTTC.

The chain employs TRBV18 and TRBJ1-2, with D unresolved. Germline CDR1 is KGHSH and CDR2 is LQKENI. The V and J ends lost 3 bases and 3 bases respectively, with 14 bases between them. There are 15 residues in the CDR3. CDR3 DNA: TGTGCCAGCTCACCTCAAAGGTGGCAGGACTATGGCTACACCTTC. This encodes CASSPQRWQDYGYTF.

The CDR3 sequence: CASSFAVGTGGDGYTF. The CDR3 region has the DNA TGCGCCAGCAGCTTCGCCGTAGGGACAGGGGGCGATGGCTACACCTTC. The genes are TRBV5-1 and TRBJ1-2, with 12 nucleotides matching TRBD1. Unmatched junction bases numbered 8, after V lost 2 bases and J lost 6 bases. CDR3 length: 16 residues. The germline gives CDR1 SGHRS, CDR2 YFSETQ.

CDR3: CASSYGTGAGGYTF. CDR3 DNA: TGTGCCAGCAGTTACGGGACAGGGGCGGGTGGCTACACCTTC. The J gene is TRBJ1-2, the V gene TRBV6-6, with TRBD1 identical over 10 bases. Losses at the gene ends were 2 bases for V and 7 bases for J; bases not matched to a gene: 4. Germline V lookup: CDR1 MNHNY, CDR2 SVGAGI (reference sequence). The CDR3 extends over 14 amino acids.

For the CDR3, the DNA is TGTGCCAGTAGTCCACACAGGGGGCGCGTCCAGTCTAACTATGGCTACACCTTC. This translates into CASSPHRGRVQSNYGYTF. The chain couples TRBV19 to TRBJ1-2, with 9 positions matching TRBD1. With V trimmed by 5 bases and J by 0 bases, 13 bases remained unmatched. The CDR3 sequence is 18 residues long. Germline V gene sequence: CDR1 LNHDA, CDR2 SQIVND (reference sequence).

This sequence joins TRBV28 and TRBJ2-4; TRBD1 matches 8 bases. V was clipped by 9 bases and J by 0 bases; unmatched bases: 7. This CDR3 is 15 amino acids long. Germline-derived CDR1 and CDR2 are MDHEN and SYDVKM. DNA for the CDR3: TGTGCCAGTAGTGCGGGACAGGTAGCCAAAAACATTCAGTACTTC. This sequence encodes CASSAGQVAKNIQYF.

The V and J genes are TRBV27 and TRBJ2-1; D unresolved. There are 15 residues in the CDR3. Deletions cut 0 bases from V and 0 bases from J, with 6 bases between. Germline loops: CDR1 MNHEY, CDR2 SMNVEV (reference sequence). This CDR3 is CASSLSMSSYNEQFF. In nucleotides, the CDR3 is TGTGCCAGCAGTTTATCCATGAGCTCCTACAATGAGCAGTTCTTC.